This T cell receptor (beta chain) originates from a study of human T cells and chemical hapten exposure. The study, taken as a whole, reports: Compared with pre-sensitization or healthy control sets, expanded TCRs clustered more. The presence of alopecia in the donors means their immune response may differ from healthy people's.

The study used a library that attached unique molecular identifiers to individual cDNA molecules. Original processing notes: Samples held a median of roughly 100,000 TCRs, range roughly 20,000–750,000. TCRdb fed the reads into MiXCR, producing one record per CDR3 protein. None of the V and J calls come from the authors' own analysis; TCRdb made them. The table shows roughly 820 distinct CDR3 sequences, with 52% occurring only once. Stated treatment: therapeutic diphenylcyclopropenone sensitization with weekly scalp DPC. This clonotype has just one count. The antigen is unknown. The CDR3 extends over 18 amino acids. V lost 5 bases to trimming and J lost 0 bases; unmatched junction nucleotides: 9. Germline CDR1 is SEHNR and CDR2 is FQNEAQ (reference sequence).

This receptor was obtained from an adult with alopecia areata. Some clones in this sample may be carry-over from other donors' samples. This table probably holds off-target reads from a library built for another chain. The V gene is TRBV7-9, the J gene TRBJ1-6; 8 bases agree with TRBD1. Sequenced material: whole blood, taken before DPC sensitization or 2, 6, or about 24 weeks after (not recorded which). The CDR3 loop is CASSVGTGQSSYNSPLHF. DNA for the CDR3: TGTGCCAGCAGCGTCGGGACAGGCCAGAGCTCCTATAATTCACCCCTCCACTTT.